These 10 T cell receptor beta chains were sequenced from one sample in a study of blood T cell repertoires in COVID-19. Here immunoSEQ multiplex PCR was the method, and the copy in TCRdb shows in-frame clones only, minus some. Of 150,000 to 190,000 clones in the sample, about 80% were seen once. The source material was peripheral blood. The receptors were gathered from a man in his 60s with acute or convalescent COVID-19.

This sequence joins TRBV4-2 and TRBJ2-7, with 9 bases fitting TRBD1. Germline V gene sequence: CDR1 LGHNA, CDR2 YNFKEQ. The CDR3 is made up of 14 amino acids. Trimming cost V 4 bases and J 5 bases; bases outside gene matches: 6. The CDR3 is CASSPRDRDNEQYF. CDR3 coding DNA: TGTGCCAGCAGCCCCCGGGACAGGGATAACGAGCAGTACTTC.

The V call is TRBV5-1, the J call TRBJ1-4; D is perhaps TRBD1 (6 bases). The CDR3 totals 16 residues. Germline V gene data show CDR1 as SGHRS and CDR2 as YFSETQ. Trimming stripped 3 bases from V and 3 bases from J, with 15 bases between. CDR3 residues: CASSSGSQGPNEKLFF. The CDR3 DNA reads TGCGCCAGCAGCTCCGGATCCCAGGGGCCTAATGAAAAACTGTTTTTT.

The V call is TRBV5-4, the J call TRBJ2-2; 8 bases agree with TRBD2. Germline lookup yields CDR1 SGHNT and CDR2 YYREEE (reference sequence). The CDR3 sequence is 16 residues long. J was trimmed by 1 base and V by 1 base; bases with no gene match: 3. CDR3 DNA: TGTGCCAGCAGCTTGAGTAGCGGGAAGAACACCGGGGAGCTGTTTTTT. Amino acid sequence: CASSLSSGKNTGELFF.

The chain employs TRBV2 and TRBJ1-4, with D possibly matching TRBD1 (5 bases). Germline assignment: CDR1 SNHLY and CDR2 FYNNEI. The CDR3 contains 14 residues. V shed 6 bases and J shed 7 bases, with 15 bases lying between them. Here the CDR3 reads CASRAQVQGEKLFF. The CDR3 DNA sequence: TGTGCCAGCAGGGCACAGGTCCAGGGTGAAAAACTGTTTTTT.

The chain employs TRBV7-2 and TRBJ1-2; no firm D call. V lost 1 base to trimming and J lost 5 bases, with 14 bases between them. Germline assignment: CDR1 SGHTA and CDR2 FQGNSA. The CDR3 is 15 residues long. For the CDR3, the DNA is TGTGCCAGCAGCTTAGGTTCAGGTCAGCAATATGGCTACACCTTC. This translates into CASSLGSGQQYGYTF.

This clone turned up a few times. This rearrangement joins TRBV25-1 to TRBJ1-1, with no clear D. CDR1 and CDR2 (germline): MGHDK, SYGVNS. The CDR3 extends over 15 amino acids. Trimming pared 4 bases from V and 0 bases from J, leaving 12 bases between. The CDR3 DNA reads as TGTGCCAGCAGTGGAAGTAGACAAATGAACACTGAAGCTTTCTTT. Translated, it gives CASSGSRQMNTEAFF.

As concerns this clone: A junction boundary mismatches the germline segment, possibly from a read error. The rearrangement uses TRBV4-2 and TRBJ2-7; 14 bases align to TRBD2. The CDR3 has 14 residues. Germline loops: CDR1 LGHNA, CDR2 YNFKEQ. DNA for the CDR3: TGTGCCAGCAGCCAAGATCGACTAGCGGGAGGGCCGCACTTC. This translates into CASSQDRLAGGPHF.

This clone was observed a handful of times. The chain links TRBV29-1 to TRBJ2-4; the D gene is possibly TRBD2 (6 bases). The germline V and J ends were trimmed by 3 bases and 9 bases, with 15 bases remaining between them. The CDR3 has 13 residues. Per the germline V gene, CDR1 is SQVTM and CDR2 is ANQGSEA. CDR3 sequence: CSVDLSSGGIQYF. The CDR3 DNA is TGCAGCGTTGATCTGTCCTCCGGGGGCATTCAGTACTTC.

The chain recombines TRBV5-4 with TRBJ2-1; TRBD1 is a possible D gene (6 bases). CDR1 is SGHNT, CDR2 YYREEE, per germline (reference sequence). V lost 4 bases and J lost 6, with 11 bases in between. The CDR3 sequence is 13 residues long. CDR3 loop: CASSRDTSNEQFF. The CDR3 DNA reads as TGTGCCAGCAGCCGGGACACGTCCAATGAGCAGTTCTTC.

This clone has just a few counts. This rearrangement joins TRBV12-3 or TRBV12-4 to TRBJ2-7, with 8 bases lining up with TRBD1. The trim removed 5 bases at V and 10 bases at J, leaving 10 bases unmatched. The CDR3 loop spans 13 amino acids. The CDR3 is CASSRGSDRDQYF. The CDR3 nucleotides read TGTGCCAGCAGTCGTGGGTCGGACAGGGATCAGTACTTC.